A single sample is the source of the 27 T cell receptor beta chains below, sequenced in a study of T-cell reconstitution after alpha-beta-depleted transplantation in children. The library targeted TCRbeta and was prepared with unique molecular identifiers. Each CDR3 protein gets one entry after TCRdb re-called the PCR reads with MiXCR. The repertoire holds about 420,000 distinct CDR3 sequences, with roughly 10% as singletons. The source was PBMCs from the stem cell graft donor, collected from the stem cell graft. These receptors all come from a human donor who donated a stem cell graft to a child with acute myeloid leukemia.

This clonotype was recorded a few times. The chain combines TRBV20-1 with TRBJ2-3; 12 bases fit TRBD2. This CDR3 is 18 amino acids long. CDR1 and CDR2 from the germline V gene are DFQATT and SNEGSKA (reference sequence). V shed 1 base and J 3 bases; nucleotides not matched to a gene: 11. CDR3 protein: CSARAAGLAGVRTDTQYF. Written as DNA, the CDR3 is TGCAGTGCTAGAGCCGCGGGACTAGCGGGCGTTCGTACAGATACGCAGTATTTT.

This clonotype was seen a few times. This chain connects TRBV3-1 to TRBJ1-3; D is unresolved. Germline V gives CDR1 LGHDT, CDR2 YNNKEL (reference sequence). Trimming stripped 1 base from V and 2 bases from J, with 6 bases between. The length of the CDR3 is 14 residues. The CDR3 DNA is TGTGCCAGCAGCCAAGTGCCAGCTGGAAACACCATATATTTT. This translates into CASSQVPAGNTIYF. The full variable domain, rest sourced from reference TRBV3-1 and TRBJ1-3, is DTAVSQTPKYLVTQMGNDKSIKCEQNLGHDTMYWYKQDSKKFLKIMFSYNNKELIINETVPNRFSPKSPDKAHLNLHINSLELGDSAVYFCASSQVPAGNTIYFGEGSWLTVV.

The CDR3 sequence: CASGIWSGANVLTF. In DNA, the CDR3 is TGTGCTAGTGGTATCTGGTCTGGGGCCAACGTCCTGACTTTC. The chain employs TRBV12-5 and TRBJ2-6; D not resolved. Germline assignment: CDR1 LGHNT and CDR2 FRNRAP. Between the trimmed V and J ends, which lost 5 bases and 1 base, there was a span of 6 bases. This CDR3 has 14 amino acids.

This clonotype was found a few times. A single base separates this from a much larger clone, so it may be a read error. This chain links TRBV12-3 or TRBV12-4 with TRBJ2-4; D gene unclear. The length of the CDR3 is 17 residues. In DNA, the CDR3 is TGTGCCAGCAGTTTAGGAACCGCAGGCATAGCCAAAAACAGTCAGTACTTC. Translating gives CASSLGTAGIAKNSQYF.

The V call is TRBV6-1, the J call TRBJ2-5, with 9 bases aligning to TRBD1. The V and J ends lost 6 bases and 4 bases, in that order; junction bases with no gene match: 6. The CDR3 is made up of 14 amino acids. The germline V gene has CDR1 MNHNS and CDR2 SASEGT. The CDR3: CASRTPDRGETQYF. In DNA form, the CDR3 reads TGTGCCAGCAGAACCCCGGACAGGGGAGAGACCCAGTACTTC.

This chain uses TRBV7-6 with TRBJ2-5; TRBD2 matches 9 bases. Per germline, CDR1 SGHVS and CDR2 FNYEAQ. This CDR3 spans 18 amino acids. After removal of 1 base from V and 5 bases from J, the junction contained 14 bases not matched to a gene. CDR3 amino acids: CASSLVCWREGPCETQYF. CDR3 bases: TGTGCCAGCAGCTTAGTGTGTTGGCGGGAGGGCCCTTGTGAGACCCAGTACTTC.

The table lists this clonotype with a few counts. The CDR3 loop is CASSSGQAVVSPLHF. As DNA, the CDR3 is TGTGCCAGCAGCTCCGGACAGGCTGTAGTCTCACCCCTCCACTTT. The chain joins TRBV7-2 to TRBJ1-6; 7 nucleotides line up with TRBD1. Germline CDR1 is SGHTA and CDR2 is FQGNSA. V trimming: 4 bases; J trimming: 10 bases; junction bases outside the gene matches: 10. The CDR3 sequence is 15 residues long.

The chain uses TRBV6-5 and TRBJ1-2, with D possibly TRBD1 on 5 matching bases. The germline gives CDR1 MNHEY, CDR2 SVGAGI. The CDR3 sequence is 13 residues long. The ends were cut back, 5 bases at V and 6 bases at J, with 13 bases in the middle. The CDR3: CASSNRQSNGYTF. Written as DNA, the CDR3 is TGTGCCAGCAGTAACCGACAGTCCAATGGCTACACCTTC.

This clonotype has just a few counts. This rearrangement joins TRBV6-1 to TRBJ2-3; the match to TRBD2 covers 8 bases. The V and J ends lost 2 bases and 4 bases, in that order; junction bases with no gene match: 2. The germline V gene encodes CDR1 MNHNS and CDR2 SASEGT. The CDR3 is 14 residues long. The CDR3 nucleotides are TGTGCCAGCAGTGAACTAGCGGGCCCAGATACGCAGTATTTT. Translation gives CASSELAGPDTQYF.

This clonotype turned up a few times. CDR3 nucleotide sequence: TGTGCCAGCAGCGTAGGACTTGGACTAGCGGGAGGAATCGAGCAGTACTTC. It encodes CASSVGLGLAGGIEQYF. The chain carries TRBV7-8 and TRBJ2-7; 14 bases line up with TRBD2. The CDR3 sequence is 17 residues long. J was trimmed by 6 bases and V by 5 bases; bases with no gene match: 12. Germline loops: CDR1 SGHVS, CDR2 FQNEAQ.

The V gene is TRBV5-6, the J gene TRBJ2-7; D perhaps matches TRBD1 (5 bases). The CDR3 consists of 13 residues. Germline CDR1 and CDR2: SGHDT and YYEEEE. The V end lost 2 bases, the J end lost 0 bases, and 6 bases lay between the germline ends. The CDR3: CASSFRDSYEQYF. Here the CDR3 DNA reads TGTGCCAGCAGCTTCAGGGACTCCTACGAGCAGTACTTC.

V and J are TRBV11-2 and TRBJ2-7, with 7 bases aligning to TRBD2. This CDR3 has 15 amino acids. CDR1 is SGHAT, CDR2 FQNNGV, per germline. J was trimmed by 4 bases and V by 4 bases; bases with no gene match: 10. As DNA, the CDR3 is TGTGCCAGCAGCTCCACCGGGACTATAACTTACGAGCAGTACTTC. Protein product: CASSSTGTITYEQYF. Supplemented by reference TRBV11-2 and TRBJ2-7, the full variable domain reads EAGVAQSPRYKIIEKRQSVAFWCNPISGHATLYWYQQILGQGPKLLIQFQNNGVVDDSQLPKDRFSAERLKGVDSTLKIQPAKLEDSAVYLCASSSTGTITYEQYFGPGTRLTVT.

This clonotype came up a few times. The rearrangement joins TRBV20-1 to TRBJ2-6; TRBD1 is a possible D gene (5 bases). Germline V gene data show CDR1 as DFQATT and CDR2 as SNEGSKA (reference sequence). This CDR3 region has 15 residues. V dropped 3 bases and J dropped 0 bases, with 9 bases sitting between them. In nucleotides, the CDR3 is TGCAGTGCTAGTAGGGGATTCTCTGGGGCCAACGTCCTGACTTTC. It encodes CSASRGFSGANVLTF.

As regards this clonotype: One end of the junction varies from germline; a read error may be responsible. J is TRBJ2-7 and V is TRBV4-1, with D perhaps TRBD2 (6 bases). The CDR3 covers 13 residues. Germline values: CDR1 MGHRA, CDR2 YSYEKL. Here the CDR3 DNA reads TGCGCCAGCAGCCAAAGCTTAACCGGGACTCGGGACTTC. Its translation: CASSQSLTGTRDF.

This chain uses TRBV12-3 or TRBV12-4 with TRBJ1-2; 9 nucleotides line up with TRBD1. The CDR3 has 14 amino acids. Trimming removed 5 bases from V and 4 bases from J; junction bases left unmatched: 5. In nucleotides, the CDR3 is TGTGCCAGCAGTAGACAGGGGGAAGGCTATGGCTACACCTTC. This codes for CASSRQGEGYGYTF.

Ten or more counts support this clonotype. The gene calls are TRBV19 and TRBJ1-1; D uncertain. Germline V gene lookup returns CDR1 LNHDA and CDR2 SQIVND (reference sequence). The length of the CDR3 is 11 residues. Trimming left V 7 bases short and J 5 bases short, with 8 bases between. The CDR3: CASTSGTEAFF. DNA for the CDR3: TGTGCCAGTACGAGTGGGACTGAAGCTTTCTTT.

This clonotype was seen more than once but under ten times. The rearrangement joins TRBV7-3 to TRBJ2-1, with 9 positions matching TRBD1. J gave up 6 bases and V 4 bases, and 10 bases lay outside the gene matches. Germline V gene sequence: CDR1 SGHTA, CDR2 FQGTGA. This CDR3 has 16 amino acids. CDR3 DNA: TGTGCCAGCAGCTCTAATCCGGGACAGGGAATCAATGAGCAGTTCTTC. This encodes CASSSNPGQGINEQFF.

The chain combines TRBV5-6 with TRBJ1-1; the D is unclear. Germline lookup yields CDR1 SGHDT and CDR2 YYEEEE. Trimming took off 0 bases at V and 10 bases at J, with 13 bases between the two ends. The CDR3 sequence is 13 residues long. The CDR3 protein is CASSLDLGDAAFF. Written as DNA, the CDR3 is TGTGCCAGCAGCTTGGACTTAGGAGATGCAGCTTTCTTT.

This clonotype was seen repeatedly, ten times or more. The chain recombines TRBV24-1 with TRBJ2-3, with TRBD1 as a possible D gene (5 bases). Germline CDR1 is KGHDR and CDR2 is SFDVKD. The CDR3 is 13 amino acids. V lost 5 bases and J 4 bases, leaving 9 bases between the germline ends. Here the CDR3 reads CATSAGMSDTQYF. CDR3 in DNA: TGTGCCACCAGTGCAGGGATGTCAGATACGCAGTATTTT.

This chain links TRBV6-1 with TRBJ2-7; no firm D call. This CDR3 contains 13 residues. V lost 4 bases, J lost 3 bases, and 10 bases lay in between. The germline V gene has CDR1 MNHNS and CDR2 SASEGT. DNA for the CDR3: TGTGCCAGCAGTGCTGAATACTACTACGAGCAGTACGTC. Amino acids: CASSAEYYYEQYV.

This clonotype was recorded a few times. CDR3 sequence reads: CASSLAGTSGGYQETQYF. The CDR3 DNA reads TGCGCCAGCAGCTTGGCCGGGACTAGCGGGGGGTACCAAGAGACCCAGTACTTC. The chain carries TRBV5-1 and TRBJ2-5; 15 positions match TRBD2. This CDR3 contains 18 residues. V shed 0 bases, J shed 0 bases, and the junction held 3 bases outside the gene matches. Germline values: CDR1 SGHRS, CDR2 YFSETQ.

The chain couples TRBV18 to TRBJ2-5; D unclear. This CDR3 has 15 amino acids. V dropped 2 bases and J dropped 0 bases, with 10 bases sitting between them. Germline values: CDR1 KGHSH, CDR2 LQKENI. This CDR3 is CASSPNGQNQETQYF. CDR3 nucleotide sequence: TGTGCCAGCTCACCAAATGGGCAGAACCAAGAGACCCAGTACTTC.

This clonotype occurred many times. The V call is TRBV14, the J call TRBJ2-2; possibly TRBD2 for D (7 bases). The CDR3 contains 15 residues. Germline CDR1 SGHDN, CDR2 FVKESK. With 5 bases removed from V and 2 bases from J, the gap between germline ends came to 12 bases. This CDR3 is CASSDTGGNTGELFF. CDR3 nucleotide sequence: TGTGCCAGCAGCGATACGGGGGGCAACACCGGGGAGCTGTTTTTT. Drawing the rest from reference TRBV14 and TRBJ2-2, the complete variable domain is EAGVTQFPSHSVIEKGQTVTLRCDPISGHDNLYWYRRVMGKEIKFLLHFVKESKQDESGMPNNRFLAERTGGTYSTLKVQPAELEDSGVYFCASSDTGGNTGELFFGEGSRLTVL.

This clonotype was observed a single time. This chain joins TRBV30 and TRBJ1-5, with TRBD1 matching over 11 bases. This CDR3 contains 14 residues. V lost 4 bases to trimming and J lost 6 bases; unmatched junction nucleotides: 5. CDR1 GTSNPN and CDR2 SVGIG come from the germline V gene (reference sequence). CDR3 coding DNA: TGTGCCTGGACCGGACAGGGGGCTTTTCAGCCCCAGCATTTT. This sequence encodes CAWTGQGAFQPQHF.

This clonotype was seen repeatedly, ten times or more. At one boundary the junction diverges from the germline segment, which might be a read error. The V and J genes are TRBV7-7 and TRBJ2-3; 12 positions agree with TRBD2. The CDR3 totals 16 residues. CDR1 and CDR2 (germline): SSHAT, FNYEAQ (reference sequence). CDR3 sequence: CASRRLAGDYTDTQYF. As DNA, the CDR3 is TGTGCTAGCAGAAGACTAGCGGGAGATTATACAGATACGCAGTATTTT.

Only a few counts were recorded for this clonotype. The chain is built from TRBV5-1 and TRBJ2-7; unclear D gene. Trimming cost V 4 bases and J 0 bases, with 8 bases left between them. CDR3 length: 13 residues. Germline V gives CDR1 SGHRS, CDR2 YFSETQ. The CDR3 loop is CASSTQSSYEQYF. The CDR3 DNA is TGCGCCAGCAGCACCCAGAGCTCCTACGAGCAGTACTTC.

The CDR3 loop is CASSQGLAGPSYNEQFF. CDR3 DNA: TGCGCCAGCAGCCAGGGACTAGCGGGACCTTCCTACAATGAGCAGTTCTTC. This chain joins TRBV5-1 and TRBJ2-1, with 13 nucleotides matching TRBD2. The germline gives CDR1 SGHRS, CDR2 YFSETQ. V trimming: 4 bases; J trimming: 1 base; junction bases outside the gene matches: 5. There are 17 residues in the CDR3.